This T cell receptor (beta chain) was captured by sequencing in a study of T cell responses to AZD1222 COVID-19 vaccine. Study results and limitations: White British ancestry dominated among donors, who included more females, and clonal diversity was possibly underestimated.

Looked up from germline, CDR1 is SGHNT and CDR2 is YYREEE (reference sequence). The CDR3 sequence is 17 residues long. V shed 5 bases and J shed 4 bases, with 19 bases lying between them. Using immunoSEQ multiplex PCR, the repertoire was profiled, and TCRdb retains in-frame clones only, with some absent. The repertoire holds about 120,000 clones, with about nine tenths as singletons. As to this clone: Its specificity is unknown.

The sequence was obtained from an adult in good health. This chain connects TRBV5-4 to TRBJ1-6; D call uncertain. The material was peripheral blood, obtained on day 0 of AZD1222 vaccination. CDR3 region: CASRPKDGAEYNSPLHF. As DNA, the CDR3 is TGTGCCAGCAGACCGAAAGACGGCGCGGAATATAATTCACCCCTCCACTTT.